This T cell receptor beta chain is from a study of OX40 agonist ivuxolimab in advanced cancers. Study summary: Patients were dosed intravenously with ivuxolimab at 0.01 to 10 mg/kg every 2 weeks.

The repertoire was sequenced with immunoSEQ multiplex PCR; TCRdb's copy has only in-frame clones and lacks some. The sample consists of more than 60,000 clones, over 75% of them appearing once. Germline CDR1 and CDR2: SNHLY and FYNNEI. Trimming took 4 bases from V and 0 from J, leaving 13 bases between them. The CDR3 contains 16 residues. About this clone itself: Its antigen is undetermined.

Findings of the study overall: No determination was made of the antigen specificity of the expanded peripheral T cells.

The chain recombines TRBV2 with TRBJ2-1; maybe TRBD2 (5 bases). The sample consisted of CD4+ or CD8+ T cells sorted from blood, taken in a trial of the OX40 agonist ivuxolimab. The receptor was derived from an adult with an advanced solid tumor such as melanoma, head and neck, liver or kidney cancer. In DNA, the CDR3 is TGTGCCAGCAGTGTATCCGGGGATTTCTCCTACAATGAGCAGTTCTTC. Residues: CASSVSGDFSYNEQFF. The full variable domain, in which reference TRBV2 and TRBJ2-1 provide the parts outside the CDR3, is EPEVTQTPSHQVTQMGQEVILRCVPISNHLYFYWYRQILGQKVEFLVSFYNNEISEKSEIFDDQFSVERPDGSNFTLKIRSTKLEDSAMYFCASSVSGDFSYNEQFFGPGTRLTVL.